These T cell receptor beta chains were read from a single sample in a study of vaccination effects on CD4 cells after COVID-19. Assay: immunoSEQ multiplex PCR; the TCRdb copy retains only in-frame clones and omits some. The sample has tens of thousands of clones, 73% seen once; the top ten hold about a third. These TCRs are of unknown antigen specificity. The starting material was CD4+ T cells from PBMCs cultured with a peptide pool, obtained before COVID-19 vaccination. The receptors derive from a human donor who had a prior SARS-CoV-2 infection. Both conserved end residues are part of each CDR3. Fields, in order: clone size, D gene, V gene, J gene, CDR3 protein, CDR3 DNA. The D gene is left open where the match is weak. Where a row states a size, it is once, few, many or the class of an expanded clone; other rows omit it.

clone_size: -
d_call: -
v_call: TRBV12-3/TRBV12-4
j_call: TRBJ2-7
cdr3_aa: CASSFVTPRQQYF
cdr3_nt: TGTGCCAGCAGTTTCGTAACCCCCCGCCAGCAGTACTTC

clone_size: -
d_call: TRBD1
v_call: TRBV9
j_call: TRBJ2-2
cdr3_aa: CASTYDRDGELFF
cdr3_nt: TGTGCCAGCACCTATGACAGGGACGGGGAGCTGTTTTTT

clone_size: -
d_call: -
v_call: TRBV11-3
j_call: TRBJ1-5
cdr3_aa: CASSLALNQPQHF
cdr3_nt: TGTGCCAGCAGCTTAGCCCTCAATCAGCCCCAGCATTTT

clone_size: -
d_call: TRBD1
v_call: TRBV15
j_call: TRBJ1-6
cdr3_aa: CATSTGDRGRPLHF
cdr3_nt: TGTGCCACCAGCACCGGGGACAGGGGGCGGCCCCTCCACTTT

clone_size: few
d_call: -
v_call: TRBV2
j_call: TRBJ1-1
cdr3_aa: CASSGPGTIEAFF
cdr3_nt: TGTGCCAGCAGTGGGCCTGGGACAATTGAAGCTTTCTTT

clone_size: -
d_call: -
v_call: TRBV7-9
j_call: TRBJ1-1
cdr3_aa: CASSLLDGEAFF
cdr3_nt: TGTGCCAGCAGCTTACTGGACGGTGAAGCTTTCTTT

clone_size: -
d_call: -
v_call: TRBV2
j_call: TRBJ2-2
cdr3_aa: CASSVDMLTTGELFF
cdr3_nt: TGTGCCAGCAGTGTGGACATGCTAACCACCGGGGAGCTGTTTTTT

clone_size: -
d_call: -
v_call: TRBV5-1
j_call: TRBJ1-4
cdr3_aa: CASSLMLGVNEKLFF
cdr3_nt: TGCGCCAGCAGCTTGATGCTTGGGGTTAATGAAAAACTGTTTTTT

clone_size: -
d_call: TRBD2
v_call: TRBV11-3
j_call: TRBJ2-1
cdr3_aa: CASSRPFPGLGLNEQFF
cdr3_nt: TGTGCCAGCAGCCGACCCTTCCCGGGACTAGGGCTTAATGAGCAGTTCTTC

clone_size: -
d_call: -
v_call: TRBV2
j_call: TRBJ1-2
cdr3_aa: CASSGPGGGYTF
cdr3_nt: TGTGCCAGCAGTGGGCCCGGCGGTGGCTACACCTTC

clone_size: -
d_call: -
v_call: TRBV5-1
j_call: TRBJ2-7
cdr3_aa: CASSLGQVYEQYF
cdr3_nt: TGCGCCAGCAGCTTGGGTCAGGTCTACGAGCAGTACTTC

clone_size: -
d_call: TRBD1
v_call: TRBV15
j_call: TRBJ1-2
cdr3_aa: CATSRDAGGAGGYTF
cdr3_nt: TGTGCCACCAGCAGAGACGCAGGGGGCGCAGGGGGCTACACCTTC

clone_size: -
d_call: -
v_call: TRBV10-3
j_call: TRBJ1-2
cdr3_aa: CAIGSDGGSNYGYTF
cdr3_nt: TGTGCCATCGGATCGGATGGGGGTTCTAACTATGGCTACACCTTC

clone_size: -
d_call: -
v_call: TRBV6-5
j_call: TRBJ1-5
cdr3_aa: CASSFLNSNSNQPQHF
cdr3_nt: TGTGCCAGCAGTTTCCTGAACAGTAATAGCAATCAGCCCCAGCATTTT

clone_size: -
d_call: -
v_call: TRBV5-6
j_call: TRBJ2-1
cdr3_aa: CASSFDTIYNEQFF
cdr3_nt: TGTGCCAGCAGCTTCGACACTATATACAATGAGCAGTTCTTC

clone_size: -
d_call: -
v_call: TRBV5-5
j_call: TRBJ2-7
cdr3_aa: CASSFDFYEQYF
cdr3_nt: TGTGCCAGCAGCTTCGACTTCTACGAGCAGTACTTC

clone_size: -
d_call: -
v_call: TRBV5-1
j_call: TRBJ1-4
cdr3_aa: CASSLSALLGEKLFF
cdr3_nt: TGCGCCAGCAGCTTGAGCGCCCTACTGGGGGAAAAACTGTTTTTT

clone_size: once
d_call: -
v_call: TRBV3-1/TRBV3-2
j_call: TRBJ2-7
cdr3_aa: CASSGGFRFYEQYF
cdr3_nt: TGTGCCAGCAGCGGAGGTTTTAGATTCTACGAGCAGTACTTC

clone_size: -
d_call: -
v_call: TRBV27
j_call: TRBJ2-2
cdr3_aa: CASSQSKWPSQTNTGELFF
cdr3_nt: TGTGCCAGCAGCCAATCCAAATGGCCAAGTCAAACCAACACCGGGGAGCTGTTTTTT

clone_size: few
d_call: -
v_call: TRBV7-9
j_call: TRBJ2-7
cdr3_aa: CASSLEELTGSREQYF
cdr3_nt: TGTGCCAGCAGCTTAGAGGAGTTAACGGGGAGTAGAGAGCAGTACTTC

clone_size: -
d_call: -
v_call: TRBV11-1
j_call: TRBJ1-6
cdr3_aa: CASSRRMSSYNSPLHF
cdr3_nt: TGTGCCAGCAGCCGCAGGATGAGCTCCTATAATTCACCCCTCCACTTT

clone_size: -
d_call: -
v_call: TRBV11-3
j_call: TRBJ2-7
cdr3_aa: CASSLDGDGGSYEQYF
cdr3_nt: TGTGCCAGCAGCTTAGATGGGGACGGAGGGTCCTACGAGCAGTACTTC

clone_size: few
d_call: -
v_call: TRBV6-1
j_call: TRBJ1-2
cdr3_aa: CASSESARTFYGYTF
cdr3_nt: TGTGCCAGCAGTGAATCGGCCAGGACCTTCTATGGCTACACCTTC

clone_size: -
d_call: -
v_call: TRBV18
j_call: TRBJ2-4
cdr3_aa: CASSNFGLAKNIQYF
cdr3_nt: TGTGCCAGCTCAAACTTCGGACTAGCCAAAAACATTCAGTACTTC

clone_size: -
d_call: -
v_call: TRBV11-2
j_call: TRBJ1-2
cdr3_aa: CASSFAGVSGYTF
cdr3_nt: TGTGCCAGCAGCTTTGCAGGGGTGAGCGGCTACACCTTC

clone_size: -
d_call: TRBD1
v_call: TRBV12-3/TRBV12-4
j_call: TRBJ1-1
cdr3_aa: CASSLDRGGEAFF
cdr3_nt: TGTGCCAGCAGTTTGGACAGGGGAGGTGAAGCTTTCTTT

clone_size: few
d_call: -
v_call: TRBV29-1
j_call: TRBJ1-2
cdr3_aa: CSVDRGYTF
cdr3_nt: TGCAGCGTTGATAGAGGCTACACCTTC

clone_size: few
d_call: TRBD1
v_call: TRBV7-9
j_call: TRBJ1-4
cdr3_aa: CASSPQGGENEKLFF
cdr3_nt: TGTGCCAGCAGCCCGCAGGGGGGGGAGAATGAAAAACTGTTTTTT

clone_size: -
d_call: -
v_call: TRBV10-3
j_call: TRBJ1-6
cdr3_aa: CAISEGRAYNSPLHF
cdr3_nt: TGTGCCATCAGTGAGGGCAGGGCCTATAATTCACCCCTCCACTTT

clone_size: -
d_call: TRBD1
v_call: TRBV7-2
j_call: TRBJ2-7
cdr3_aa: CASSPGVRDRDTYEQYF
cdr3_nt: TGTGCCAGCAGCCCAGGAGTCCGGGACAGGGATACCTACGAGCAGTACTTC

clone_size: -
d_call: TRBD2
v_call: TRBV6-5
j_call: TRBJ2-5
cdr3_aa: CASTPPGGETQYF
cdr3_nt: TGTGCCAGCACCCCGCCGGGGGGTGAGACCCAGTACTTC

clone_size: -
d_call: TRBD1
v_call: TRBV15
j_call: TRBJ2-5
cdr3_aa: CATSRLRQGGKETQYF
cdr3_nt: TGTGCCACCAGCAGACTCCGACAGGGGGGGAAAGAGACCCAGTACTTC

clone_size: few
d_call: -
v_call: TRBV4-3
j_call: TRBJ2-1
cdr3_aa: CASSLQTGDNEQFF
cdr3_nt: TGCGCCAGCAGCCTACAAACGGGAGACAATGAGCAGTTCTTC

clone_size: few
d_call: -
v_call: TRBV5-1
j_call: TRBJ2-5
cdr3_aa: CASSLGGAGQETQYF
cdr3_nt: TGCGCCAGCAGCTTGGGCGGGGCGGGCCAAGAGACCCAGTACTTC

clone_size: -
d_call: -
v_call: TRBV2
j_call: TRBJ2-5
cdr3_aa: CASSYQETQYF
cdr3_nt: TGTGCCAGCAGTTACCAAGAGACCCAGTACTTC

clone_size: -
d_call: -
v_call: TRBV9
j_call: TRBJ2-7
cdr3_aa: CASSVGISEYEQYF
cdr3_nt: TGTGCCAGCAGCGTAGGAATCAGTGAGTACGAGCAGTACTTC

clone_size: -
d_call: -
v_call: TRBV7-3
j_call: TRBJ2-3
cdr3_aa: CASSLGAGMGDTQYF
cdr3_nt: TGTGCCAGCAGCTTAGGGGCGGGGATGGGAGATACGCAGTATTTT

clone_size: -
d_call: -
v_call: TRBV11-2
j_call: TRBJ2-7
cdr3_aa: CASSLATETYEQYF
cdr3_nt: TGTGCCAGCAGCTTAGCTACAGAAACCTACGAGCAGTACTTC

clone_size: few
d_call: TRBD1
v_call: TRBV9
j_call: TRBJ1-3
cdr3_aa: CASSVDRGGNTIYF
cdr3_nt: TGTGCCAGCAGCGTAGACAGGGGAGGAAACACCATATATTTT

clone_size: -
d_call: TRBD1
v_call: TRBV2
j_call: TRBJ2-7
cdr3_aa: CANRGWDRSYEQYF
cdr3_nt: TGTGCCAACAGGGGGTGGGACAGGAGCTACGAGCAGTACTTC

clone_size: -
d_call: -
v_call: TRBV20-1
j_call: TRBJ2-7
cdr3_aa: CSASKTGRNYEQYF
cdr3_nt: TGCAGTGCAAGTAAGACAGGACGTAACTACGAGCAGTACTTC

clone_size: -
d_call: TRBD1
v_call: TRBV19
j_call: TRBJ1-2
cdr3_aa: CASMGWDRVLYGYTF
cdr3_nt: TGTGCCAGTATGGGCTGGGACAGGGTCCTCTATGGCTACACCTTC

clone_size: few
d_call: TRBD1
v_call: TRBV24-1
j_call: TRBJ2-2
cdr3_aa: CATSDSKGQGYTGELFF
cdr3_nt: TGTGCCACCAGTGACAGCAAGGGACAGGGGTACACCGGGGAGCTGTTTTTT

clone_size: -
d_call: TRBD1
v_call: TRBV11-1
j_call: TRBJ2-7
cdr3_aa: CASSSRDSSYEQYF
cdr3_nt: TGTGCCAGCAGCTCTCGGGACAGTTCATACGAGCAGTACTTC

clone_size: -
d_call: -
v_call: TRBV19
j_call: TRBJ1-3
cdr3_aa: CASSMGHRKANTIYF
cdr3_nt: TGTGCCAGTAGTATGGGACACAGGAAAGCAAACACCATATATTTT

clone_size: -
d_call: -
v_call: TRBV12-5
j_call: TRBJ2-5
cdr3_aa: CASATLRAAKAETQYF
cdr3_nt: TGTGCTAGTGCCACCCTCCGGGCTGCAAAGGCAGAGACCCAGTACTTC

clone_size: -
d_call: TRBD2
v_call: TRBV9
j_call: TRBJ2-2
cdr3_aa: CASSVGWRGGPAGELFF
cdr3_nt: TGTGCCAGCAGCGTAGGGTGGCGGGGGGGCCCCGCCGGGGAGCTGTTTTTT

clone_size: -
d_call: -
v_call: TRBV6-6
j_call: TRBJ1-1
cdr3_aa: CASSSAEAEAFF
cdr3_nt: TGTGCCAGCAGTTCGGCAGAAGCTGAAGCTTTCTTT

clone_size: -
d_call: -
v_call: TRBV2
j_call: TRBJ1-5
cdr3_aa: CASSRDGSNQPQHF
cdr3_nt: TGTGCCAGCAGTAGAGACGGGAGCAATCAGCCCCAGCATTTT

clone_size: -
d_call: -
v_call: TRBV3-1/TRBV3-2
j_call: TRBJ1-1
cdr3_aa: CASSQYQNTEAFF
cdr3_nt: TGTGCCAGCAGCCAATATCAGAACACTGAAGCTTTCTTT

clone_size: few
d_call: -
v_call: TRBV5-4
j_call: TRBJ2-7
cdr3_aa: CASSLDYYEQYF
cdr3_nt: TGTGCCAGCAGCCTTGACTACTACGAGCAGTACTTC

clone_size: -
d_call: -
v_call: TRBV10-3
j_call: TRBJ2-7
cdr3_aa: CATTRDKSYEQYF
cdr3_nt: TGTGCCACTACCCGGGACAAGTCCTACGAGCAGTACTTC

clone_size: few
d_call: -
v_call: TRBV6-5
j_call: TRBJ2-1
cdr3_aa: CASSYSIVREQFF
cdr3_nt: TGTGCCAGCAGTTACAGTATAGTACGGGAGCAGTTCTTC